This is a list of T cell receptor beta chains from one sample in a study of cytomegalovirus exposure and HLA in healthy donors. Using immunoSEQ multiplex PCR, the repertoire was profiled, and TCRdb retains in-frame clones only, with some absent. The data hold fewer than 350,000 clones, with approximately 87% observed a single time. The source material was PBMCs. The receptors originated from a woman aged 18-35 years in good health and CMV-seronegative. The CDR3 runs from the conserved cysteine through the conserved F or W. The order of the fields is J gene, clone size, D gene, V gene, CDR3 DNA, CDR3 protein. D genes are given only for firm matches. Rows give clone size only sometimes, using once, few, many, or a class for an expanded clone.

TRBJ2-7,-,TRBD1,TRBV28,TGTGCCAGCAGTCGGACAGGCCGTTCCTACGAGCAGTACTTC,CASSRTGRSYEQYF
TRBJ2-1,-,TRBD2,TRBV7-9,TGTGCCAGCAGCTCATTATCGACTAGCGGGAGTGATTTAGATGAGCAGTTCTTC,CASSSLSTSGSDLDEQFF
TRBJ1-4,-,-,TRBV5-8,TGTGCCAGCAGCCCGGAGGGGCGATTTAATGAAAAACTGTTTTTT,CASSPEGRFNEKLFF
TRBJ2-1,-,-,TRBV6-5,TGTGCCAGCGGGCGGGACTACAATGAGCAGTTCTTC,CASGRDYNEQFF
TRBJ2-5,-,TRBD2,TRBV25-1,TGTGCCAGCAGTGAATCTAGCGGGATAAGGGAGACCCAGTACTTC,CASSESSGIRETQYF
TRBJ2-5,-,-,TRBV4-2,TGTGCCAGCAGCCAAGGCCGCGCTGAGGAGACCCAGTACTTC,CASSQGRAEETQYF
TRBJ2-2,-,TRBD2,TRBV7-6,TGTGCCAGCAGCTCCGGGGGACTAGCGGCGAGGGCCGGGGAGCTGTTTTTT,CASSSGGLAARAGELFF
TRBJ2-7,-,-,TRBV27,TGTGCCAGCAGTTGGAGTGGGCAGGGGACCTACTCCTACGAGCAGTACTTC,CASSWSGQGTYSYEQYF
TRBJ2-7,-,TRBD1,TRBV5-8,TGTGCCTGCGAGGGGACAGGGAACTACGAGCAGTACTTC,CACEGTGNYEQYF
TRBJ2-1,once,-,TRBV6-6,TGTGCCACCTCCCCGTCCCTCTACAATGAGCAGTTCTTC,CATSPSLYNEQFF
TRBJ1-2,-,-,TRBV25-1,TGTGCCAGCAGTGAATATTTGGGGGGTCTTGGCTACACCTTC,CASSEYLGGLGYTF
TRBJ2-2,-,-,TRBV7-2,TGTGCCAGCAGCTTAGTTGGTCTAGCTGTCACCGGGGAGCTGTTTTTT,CASSLVGLAVTGELFF
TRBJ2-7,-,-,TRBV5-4,TGTGCCAGCAGCTCGGACTACCTAATTACCTACGAGCAGTACTTC,CASSSDYLITYEQYF
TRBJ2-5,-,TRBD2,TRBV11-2,TGTGCCAGCAGCCAGGCGGGAGGAGGGGAGACCCAGTACTTC,CASSQAGGGETQYF
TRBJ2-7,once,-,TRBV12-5,TGTGCTAGTGTGGGCCCTTCCTACGAGCAGTACTTC,CASVGPSYEQYF
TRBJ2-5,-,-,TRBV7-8,TGTGCCAGCAGCCCCCAGGGGGAGACCCAGTACTTC,CASSPQGETQYF
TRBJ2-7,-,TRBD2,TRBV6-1,TGTGCCAGCAGTGCCCCTCCGAGCGGGGGAGTTCCCTACGAGCAGTACTTC,CASSAPPSGGVPYEQYF
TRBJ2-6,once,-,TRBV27,TGTGCCAGCAGTTTATCGGGGGCCATCTCTGGGGCCAACGTCCTGACTTTC,CASSLSGAISGANVLTF
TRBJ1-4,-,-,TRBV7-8,TGTGCCAGCAGCTTTCCTCGGCAGGGGAGTGAAAAACTGTTTTTT,CASSFPRQGSEKLFF
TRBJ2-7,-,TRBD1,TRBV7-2,TGTGCCAGCAGCTTGGGACAGGGGGTAGTCTACGAGCAGTACTTC,CASSLGQGVVYEQYF
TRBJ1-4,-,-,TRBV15,TGTGCCACCAGCAGAGTGGTCGGGATTTCGAGCGAAAAACTGTTTTTT,CATSRVVGISSEKLFF
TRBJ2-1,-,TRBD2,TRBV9,TGTGCCAGCAGCCCCCGACTAGCGGGAGGCGAGCAGTTCTTC,CASSPRLAGGEQFF
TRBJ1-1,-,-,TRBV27,TGTGCCAGCAGTTTATCGAGGCAGTTGAACACTGAAGCTTTCTTT,CASSLSRQLNTEAFF
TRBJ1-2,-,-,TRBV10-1,TGCGCCAGCAGTGATACTAACTATGGCTACACCTTC,CASSDTNYGYTF
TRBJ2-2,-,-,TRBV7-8,TGTGCCAGCAGCTTAGACACGACCGGGGAGCTGTTTTTT,CASSLDTTGELFF
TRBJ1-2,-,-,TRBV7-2,TGTGCCAGCAGCTTAGAGCGAGGTACTAACTATGGCTACACCTTC,CASSLERGTNYGYTF
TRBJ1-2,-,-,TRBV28,TGTGCCAGCAGTTATGGACTGCAGCAGTTAGGGGGCTACACCTTC,CASSYGLQQLGGYTF
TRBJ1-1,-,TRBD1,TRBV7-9,TGTGCCAGCAGCTTGACCGGGACAGGGGACACTGAAGCTTTCTTT,CASSLTGTGDTEAFF
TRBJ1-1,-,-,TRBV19,TGTGCCAGTAGTACGATACCAGGGGCTGAGAACACTGAAGCTTTCTTT,CASSTIPGAENTEAFF
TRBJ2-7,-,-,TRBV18,TGTGCCAGCTCACCGCGGGACTCCTACGAGCAGTACTTC,CASSPRDSYEQYF
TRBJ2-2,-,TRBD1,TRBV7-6,TGTGCCAGCAGCTTAGGACAGGGGACCGGGGAGCTGTTTTTT,CASSLGQGTGELFF
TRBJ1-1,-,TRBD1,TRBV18,TGTGCCAGCTCACAGGCAGGGGGACACACTGAAGCTTTCTTT,CASSQAGGHTEAFF
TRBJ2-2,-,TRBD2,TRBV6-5,TGTGCCAGCAGCACTAGCGGGAGTCCCACCGGGGAGCTGTTTTTT,CASSTSGSPTGELFF
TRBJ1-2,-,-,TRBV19,TGTGCCAGCGGAGTGGGGGGGTATGGCTACACCTTC,CASGVGGYGYTF
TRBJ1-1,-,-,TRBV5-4,TGTGCCAGCAGCTTGAAGCAGGGAGGAAGCACTGAAGCTTTCTTT,CASSLKQGGSTEAFF
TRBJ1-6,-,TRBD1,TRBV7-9,TGTGCCAGCAGCTCAACAGGGGCCTCGGTATCACCCCTCCACTTT,CASSSTGASVSPLHF
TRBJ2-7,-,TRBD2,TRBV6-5,TGTGCCAGCAGTTCCCGACTAGCGGGGGGCTACGAGCAGTACTTC,CASSSRLAGGYEQYF
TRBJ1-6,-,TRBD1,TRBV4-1,TGCGCCAGCAGCCAAGCTGGGCCCAGGGGGCATTCACCCCTCCACTTT,CASSQAGPRGHSPLHF
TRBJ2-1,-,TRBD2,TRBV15,TGTGCCACCAGCAGAGGACTAGCGGGCCACGCTGAGCAGTTCTTC,CATSRGLAGHAEQFF
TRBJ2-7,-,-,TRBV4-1,TGCGCCAGCAGCCAAGCACTAGGTGTCTACGAGCAGTACTTC,CASSQALGVYEQYF
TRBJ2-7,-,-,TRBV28,TGTGCCAGCAGTCTTAAATACGAGCAGTACTTC,CASSLKYEQYF
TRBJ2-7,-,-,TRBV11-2,TGTGCCAGCAGCTTCAGACCCGAGGGATTCTACGAGCAGTACTTC,CASSFRPEGFYEQYF
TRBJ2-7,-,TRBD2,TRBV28,TGTGCCAGCAGTTTTGTTACCTTTATATCGCGGGAGGGCCCGGGCGAGCAGTACTTC,CASSFVTFISREGPGEQYF
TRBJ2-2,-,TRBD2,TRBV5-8,TGTGCCAGCAGCTGGCCCCGACTAGCGGGTGCCATGGCCGGGGAGCTGTTTTTT,CASSWPRLAGAMAGELFF
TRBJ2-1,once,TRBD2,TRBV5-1,TGCGCCAGCAGCCCCCATAGCGGGCCTTACAATGAGCAGTTCTTC,CASSPHSGPYNEQFF
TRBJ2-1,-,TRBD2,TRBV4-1,TGCGCCAGCAGCCAAGGGAAGGCGGGAGGGAATGAGCAGTTCTTC,CASSQGKAGGNEQFF
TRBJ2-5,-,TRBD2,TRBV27,TGTGCCAGCAGCCGAACTAGCGGGGTGAAAGAGACCCAGTACTTC,CASSRTSGVKETQYF
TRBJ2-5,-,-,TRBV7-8,TGTGCCAGCAGCCCAAGGGTGGCCGGGAGAGAGACCCAGTACTTC,CASSPRVAGRETQYF
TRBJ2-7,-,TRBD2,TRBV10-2,TGCGCCAGCAGTGAGGCGCGAAGCGGGAGGGGATACGAGCAGTACTTC,CASSEARSGRGYEQYF